The source of this TCR beta chain is a study of patients and donors after allogeneic stem cell transplantation. The germline V and J ends were trimmed by 4 bases and 0 bases, with 11 bases remaining between them. Per germline, CDR1 SGHDT and CDR2 YYEEEE. There are 14 residues in the CDR3. TCRdb itself ran the RT-PCR reads through MiXCR, one entry per CDR3 protein. The sample records about a million distinct CDR3 sequences, more than 15% being singletons. The chain couples TRBV5-6 to TRBJ2-7; D gene unclear. This TCR derives from a human donor who was either an allogeneic HSCT recipient or a stem cell or donor lymphocyte infusion donor (not recorded which). It is not recorded whose cells these are; they may come from a transplant donor. The sample comprised blood, either unsorted or a sorted T cell fraction (not recorded which). The CDR3 loop is CASSGIRSSYEQYF. DNA for the CDR3: TGTGCCAGCAGCGGAATTAGGAGCTCCTACGAGCAGTACTTC.